Below, 9 T cell receptor beta chains from the same sample are listed, as sequenced in a study of blood T cell repertoires in COVID-19. The data were produced by immunoSEQ multiplex PCR, yet TCRdb's version contains in-frame clones alone and is incomplete. The data show about 280,000 clones, about 80% seen once. Sequencing was carried out using peripheral blood. The receptors were gathered from a woman aged 45 to 65 who had recovered from COVID-19.

The chain uses TRBV9 and TRBJ1-1, with a tentative D call TRBD1 (5 bases). CDR3 length: 15 residues. Deletions cut 0 bases from V and 7 bases from J, with 16 bases between. Germline values: CDR1 SGDLS, CDR2 YYNGEE. CDR3 coding DNA: TGTGCCAGCAGCGTAGACCCCGACAGATCAAATGAAGCTTTCTTT. It translates to CASSVDPDRSNEAFF.

V is TRBV12-3 or TRBV12-4 and J is TRBJ2-3, with a weak D call TRBD2 (6 bases). CDR3 length equals 12 residues. V gave up 6 bases and J gave up 7 bases, with 11 bases separating them. The CDR3 here is CASRRGGHTQYF. The DNA of the CDR3 is TGTGCCAGCAGGAGAGGAGGGCATACGCAGTATTTT.

V is TRBV6-5 and J is TRBJ2-5; 7 bases map to TRBD2. Unmatched junction bases numbered 12, after V lost 6 bases and J lost 5 bases. From germline, CDR1 is MNHEY and CDR2 SVGAGI. CDR3 length: 15 residues. DNA of the CDR3: TGTGCCAGCAGGACGTCAAGCGGGGTTTGGGAGACCCAGTACTTC. Its protein product is CASRTSSGVWETQYF.

The rearrangement uses TRBV4-2 and TRBJ2-1; possibly TRBD2 for D (6 bases). V was clipped by 0 bases and J by 8 bases, with 23 bases between them. Germline V gene data show CDR1 as LGHNA and CDR2 as YNFKEQ. The CDR3 contains 18 residues. The CDR3 DNA is TGTGCCAGCAGCCAAGATCTTCGGCGGGGTACTATCCTGTATGAGCAGTTCTTC. Its translation is CASSQDLRRGTILYEQFF.

On this clone itself: Other DNA variants within this sample encode the same CDR3. This sequence joins TRBV28 and TRBJ1-4, with D possibly TRBD1 on 5 matching bases. V was trimmed by 5 bases and J by 5 bases, leaving 12 bases between them. Looked up from germline, CDR1 is MDHEN and CDR2 is SYDVKM. This CDR3 contains 14 residues. The CDR3 DNA follows: TGTGCCAGCAGTCCGCCAGGGCTGAATGAAAAACTGTTTTTT. This encodes CASSPPGLNEKLFF.

This chain uses TRBV11-2 with TRBJ1-3, with D tentatively TRBD1 (5 bases). The CDR3 totals 14 residues. With 0 bases removed from V and 4 bases from J, the gap between germline ends came to 7 bases. Germline V gene lookup returns CDR1 SGHAT and CDR2 FQNNGV. In DNA form, the CDR3 reads TGTGCCAGCAGCTTAGATCAGGGAGGAAACACCATATATTTT. It encodes CASSLDQGGNTIYF.

The chain couples TRBV3-1 (or the pseudogene TRBV3-2) to TRBJ2-5, with a tentative D call TRBD1 (5 bases). Germline V gene lookup returns CDR1 LGHDT and CDR2 YNNKEL (reference sequence). V dropped 4 bases and J dropped 2 bases, with 11 bases sitting between them. The CDR3 sequence is 14 residues long. CDR3 nucleotides: TGTGCCAGCAGCCTCCGACAGCTACAAGAGACCCAGTACTTC. This codes for CASSLRQLQETQYF.

The chain employs TRBV4-3 and TRBJ2-2; 7 nucleotides align to TRBD2. The CDR3 is 15 residues long. With 4 bases clipped from V and 3 bases from J, the junction kept 5 bases outside the gene matches. Looked up from germline, CDR1 is LGHNA and CDR2 is YSLEER. The CDR3 DNA follows: TGCGCCAGCAGCCGCTTAACTAGCGACACCGGGGAGCTGTTTTTT. Translating gives CASSRLTSDTGELFF.

Comment on this clone: In the same sample, other DNA sequences code for this CDR3. This sequence joins TRBV18 and TRBJ2-1, with TRBD1 as a possible D gene (5 bases). Germline loops: CDR1 KGHSH, CDR2 LQKENI. The CDR3 length is 12 residues. The ends were cut back, 1 base at V and 7 bases at J, with 5 bases in the middle. CDR3 DNA sequence: TGTGCCAGCTCACCACAGGGGAATGAGCAGTTCTTC. It specifies CASSPQGNEQFF.